These 26 T cell receptor beta chains came from one sample sequenced in a study of a mutant IDH1 vaccine in newly diagnosed glioma. Antigens of these TCRs are unknown. Clones were read by immunoSEQ multiplex PCR, and TCRdb kept only the in-frame ones, dropping some. This sample has about 72,000 clones; 84% occur once, and the top ten carry 13%. Indicated time point: week 23, last vaccination. Every vaccination contained 300 ug of the mutant IDH1 20-mer peptide and was paired with topical imiquimod. Sequencing used PBMCs, obtained from a glioma patient whose treatment included an IDH1 peptide vaccine. These receptors were obtained from a man aged 18 to 29 with glioma.

The chain recombines TRBV30 with TRBJ2-7; 8 positions match TRBD2. Germline CDR1 is GTSNPN and CDR2 is SVGIG (reference sequence). This CDR3 region has 18 residues. The trim removed 3 bases at V and 0 bases at J, leaving 16 bases unmatched. CDR3 amino acids: CAWRPQDPGRGDSYEQYF. The CDR3 DNA sequence: TGTGCCTGGAGGCCCCAAGACCCGGGGCGGGGGGACTCCTACGAGCAGTACTTC.

The J gene is TRBJ1-1, the V gene TRBV6-5; 7 bases map to TRBD1. Germline V gives CDR1 MNHEY, CDR2 SVGAGI. This CDR3 contains 14 residues. The ends lost 8 bases at V and 6 bases at J; junction bases unmatched: 12. The CDR3 DNA follows: TGTGCCAGCTCCACAGGGGAAATAAACCCTGAAGCTTTCTTT. Protein sequence: CASSTGEINPEAFF.

This clone has a single count. The rearrangement uses TRBV28 and TRBJ1-4; 7 bases map to TRBD1. Germline CDR1 reads MDHEN; CDR2 reads SYDVKM. V trimming: 3 bases; J trimming: 7 bases; junction bases outside the gene matches: 11. The CDR3 has 16 residues. CDR3 nucleotide sequence: TGTGCCAGCAGTTTGGCCTCAGGGGGTGTGGGTGAAAAACTGTTTTTT. Protein sequence: CASSLASGGVGEKLFF.

The table lists this clone with a count of one. The chain recombines TRBV28 with TRBJ2-7, with 9 bases identical to TRBD1. V lost 1 base to trimming and J lost 1 base; unmatched junction nucleotides: 2. The CDR3 runs to 15 residues. CDR1 is MDHEN and CDR2 is SYDVKM in the germline V gene. CDR3 sequence: CASSLLGTGSYEQYF. As DNA, the CDR3 is TGTGCCAGCAGTTTATTAGGGACAGGGTCCTACGAGCAGTACTTC.

The chain combines TRBV19 with TRBJ1-2; no definite D call. Germline-derived CDR1 and CDR2 are LNHDA and SQIVND (reference sequence). Between the trimmed V and J ends, which lost 3 bases and 0 bases, there was a span of 8 bases. The CDR3 is 14 residues long. In nucleotides, the CDR3 is TGTGCCAGTAGTATTCAGCTAGCTAACTATGGCTACACCTTC. The encoded protein is CASSIQLANYGYTF.

The chain carries TRBV2 and TRBJ2-2; unclear D gene. Looked up from germline, CDR1 is SNHLY and CDR2 is FYNNEI. V lost 2 bases to trimming and J lost 6 bases, with 7 bases between them. The CDR3 contains 13 residues. The CDR3 DNA sequence: TGTGCCAGCAGTGAATTGGTCTCCGGGGAGCTGTTTTTT. Protein sequence: CASSELVSGELFF.

This rearrangement joins TRBV29-1 to TRBJ2-5; D may be TRBD2 (5 bases). CDR1 SQVTM and CDR2 ANQGSEA come from the germline V gene. The CDR3 is 14 residues long. The V end lost 6 bases, the J end lost 2 bases, and 16 bases lay between the germline ends. In nucleotides, the CDR3 is TGCAGCGTCCCCGAGGGATTACTGCAAGAGACCCAGTACTTC. Amino acid sequence: CSVPEGLLQETQYF.

Here the CDR3 DNA reads TGTGCCAGCAGCTCGCCGGGACTAGCGGGATCGAGCTCCTACAATGAGCAGTTCTTC. It codes for CASSSPGLAGSSSYNEQFF. The chain joins TRBV7-2 to TRBJ2-1, with TRBD2 matching 13 bases. The V gene's germline CDR1 is SGHTA and CDR2 FQGNSA. This CDR3 region has 19 residues. V gave up 4 bases and J gave up 0 bases; unmatched junction bases: 9.

CDR3 coding DNA: TGCGCCAGCAGCTCCGGGACTAGCGCTCAAGAGACCCAGTACTTC. Its translation is CASSSGTSAQETQYF. The V call is TRBV5-1, the J call TRBJ2-5, with 10 bases that match TRBD2. The CDR3 totals 15 residues. Germline CDR1 SGHRS, CDR2 YFSETQ. After removal of 3 bases from V and 2 bases from J, the junction contained 4 bases not matched to a gene.

The sample holds a few counts of this clone. The genes are TRBV18 and TRBJ1-5; D is ambiguous. Trimming removed 3 bases at V and 0 bases at J, with 9 bases between. The CDR3 runs to 15 residues. The germline CDR1 and CDR2 sequences are KGHSH and LQKENI. In DNA form, the CDR3 reads TGTGCCAGCTCACCCCGGCAGGCTAGCAATCAGCCCCAGCATTTT. Translating it yields CASSPRQASNQPQHF.

V and J are TRBV2 and TRBJ2-7; TRBD2 aligns across 10 bases. The V segment lost 5 bases and the J segment 4 bases; nucleotides outside the gene matches: 8. CDR1 and CDR2 from the germline V gene are SNHLY and FYNNEI. This CDR3 is 15 amino acids long. The CDR3 region is CASSFGGGLAYEQYF. The CDR3 DNA sequence: TGTGCCAGCAGTTTCGGGGGGGGACTAGCGTACGAGCAGTACTTC.

This clone was seen a handful of times. The chain combines TRBV27 with TRBJ1-5; 8 nucleotides agree with TRBD1. This CDR3 region has 13 residues. V lost 1 base and J lost 7; bases outside the gene matches: 0. Germline-derived CDR1 and CDR2 are MNHEY and SMNVEV (reference sequence). The CDR3 sequence is CASSLWTGQPQHF. The DNA for the CDR3 is TGTGCCAGCAGTTTATGGACAGGGCAGCCCCAGCATTTT.

DNA for the CDR3: TGTGCCAGCAGCGAGACAGGGAGCTCCTACAATGAGCAGTTCTTC. This encodes CASSETGSSYNEQFF. V and J are TRBV7-3 and TRBJ2-1, with TRBD1 identical over 7 bases. The CDR3 extends over 15 amino acids. From germline, CDR1 is SGHTA and CDR2 FQGTGA. The V gene end was trimmed by 5 bases and the J gene end by 0 bases; junction bases not matched to a gene: 4.

This sequence joins TRBV19 and TRBJ2-7; possibly TRBD1 for D (6 bases). Germline CDR1 LNHDA, CDR2 SQIVND (reference sequence). The CDR3 has 14 amino acids. Trimming stripped 5 bases from V and 2 bases from J, with 13 bases between. The CDR3 DNA follows: TGTGCCAGTAGTTTACAGGGTATTACCTACGAGCAGTACTTC. Residues: CASSLQGITYEQYF.

This clone has a handful of counts. V gene TRBV4-1 combines with J gene TRBJ1-2, with D uncertain. This CDR3 spans 14 amino acids. V shed 0 bases and J shed 13 bases, with 18 bases lying between them. The germline V gene has CDR1 MGHRA and CDR2 YSYEKL. The CDR3 DNA follows: TGCGCCAGCAGCCAAGATACGGGGTTTGCTATCGCCACCTTC. This sequence encodes CASSQDTGFAIATF.

The rearrangement links TRBV30 to TRBJ2-7; D is undetermined. CDR1 GTSNPN and CDR2 SVGIG come from the germline V gene (reference sequence). The CDR3 extends over 13 amino acids. V was pared by 3 bases and J by 1 base, with 10 bases between. The DNA of the CDR3 is TGTGCCTGGAGCCGGGCCCCATCCTACGAGCAGTACTTC. Residues: CAWSRAPSYEQYF. Complete variable domain (other parts from reference TRBV30 and TRBJ2-7): SQTIHQWPATLVQPVGSPLSLECTVEGTSNPNLYWYRQAAGRGLQLLFYSVGIGQISSEVPQNLSASRPQDRQFILSSKKLLLSDSGFYLCAWSRAPSYEQYFGPGTRLTVT.

The rearrangement joins TRBV7-9 to TRBJ2-3; 11 bases line up with TRBD2. This CDR3 has 16 amino acids. CDR1 is SEHNR, CDR2 FQNEAQ, per germline (reference sequence). With 8 bases clipped from V and 4 bases from J, the junction kept 11 bases outside the gene matches. This CDR3 is CASSYSGGAIADTQYF. The DNA of the CDR3 is TGTGCCAGCTCATATAGCGGGGGGGCCATAGCAGATACGCAGTATTTT.

The chain employs TRBV30 and TRBJ1-1, with D possibly matching TRBD1 (6 bases). Per germline, CDR1 GTSNPN and CDR2 SVGIG (reference sequence). Trimming took 5 bases from V and 2 from J, leaving 18 bases between them. The CDR3 is 15 residues long. The CDR3 region has the DNA TGTGCCTGGTTTAGTAACAGGGTACCCAACACTGAAGCTTTCTTT. Translating gives CAWFSNRVPNTEAFF.

This clone occurred once. The chain is built from TRBV28 and TRBJ1-2; 7 bases agree with TRBD1. The CDR3 is made up of 13 amino acids. Germline trimming cut 10 bases from V and 5 bases from J; bases unmatched to any gene: 10. Germline V lookup: CDR1 MDHEN, CDR2 SYDVKM. CDR3 DNA sequence: TGTGCCACCCACCCAGGCAGGGGGTATGGCTACACCTTC. Its translation is CATHPGRGYGYTF.

The V call is TRBV6-6, the J call TRBJ1-1; D unresolved. CDR3 size: 10 residues. Trimming cost V 2 bases and J 6 bases, with 1 base left between them. Germline assignment: CDR1 MNHNY and CDR2 SVGAGI (reference sequence). The CDR3 DNA is TGTGCCAGCAGTTACGCTGAAGCTTTCTTT. This translates into CASSYAEAFF.

The chain joins TRBV9 to TRBJ1-1, with a weak D call TRBD1 (5 bases). With 3 bases removed from V and 1 base from J, the gap between germline ends came to 10 bases. The CDR3 spans 14 residues. Per germline, CDR1 SGDLS and CDR2 YYNGEE. The DNA of the CDR3 is TGTGCCAGCAGCGGGGGCCGGGGGAACACTGAAGCTTTCTTT. Protein product: CASSGGRGNTEAFF.

The chain has TRBV5-1 and TRBJ2-7; weak D call: TRBD1 (7 bases). Trimming cost V 0 bases and J 4 bases, with 11 bases left between them. CDR1 SGHRS and CDR2 YFSETQ come from the germline V gene. The CDR3 spans 14 residues. CDR3 DNA sequence: TGCGCCAGCAGCTTGGGTCAGGGGGGATACGAGCAGTACTTC. Amino acid sequence: CASSLGQGGYEQYF.

This chain uses TRBV5-5 with TRBJ1-2, with TRBD1 as a possible D gene (5 bases). V shed 5 bases and J shed 5 bases, with 16 bases lying between them. The CDR3 contains 14 residues. Germline lookup yields CDR1 SGHKS and CDR2 YYEKEE (reference sequence). In nucleotides, the CDR3 is TGTGCCAGCAGGGACGGGACCGCCGGTTATGGCTACACCTTC. Its protein is CASRDGTAGYGYTF.

The genes are TRBV29-1 and TRBJ2-1; the D is unclear. CDR3 length: 10 amino acids. Per germline, CDR1 SQVTM and CDR2 ANQGSEA. Trimming stripped 7 bases from V and 7 bases from J, with 8 bases between. The CDR3 region has the DNA TGCAGCGCCCAGGTGAATGAGCAGTTCTTC. Translated, it gives CSAQVNEQFF.

V usage is TRBV7-8 and J usage is TRBJ1-1, with a possible D match to TRBD1 (6 bases). V was pared by 5 bases and J by 4 bases, with 17 bases between. The CDR3 is made up of 15 amino acids. The germline gives CDR1 SGHVS, CDR2 FQNEAQ. The CDR3 DNA follows: TGTGCCAGCAGCCCAAACAGGGCTCGAGGCACTGAAGCTTTCTTT. This sequence encodes CASSPNRARGTEAFF.

The rearrangement joins TRBV6-6 to TRBJ2-3; no clear D. CDR1 and CDR2 from the germline V gene are MNHNY and SVGAGI (reference sequence). V lost 6 bases, J lost 5 bases, and 6 bases lay in between. The length of the CDR3 is 11 residues. CDR3 coding DNA: TGTGCCAGCAGCCCGGGAGATACGCAGTATTTT. Translation: CASSPGDTQYF.